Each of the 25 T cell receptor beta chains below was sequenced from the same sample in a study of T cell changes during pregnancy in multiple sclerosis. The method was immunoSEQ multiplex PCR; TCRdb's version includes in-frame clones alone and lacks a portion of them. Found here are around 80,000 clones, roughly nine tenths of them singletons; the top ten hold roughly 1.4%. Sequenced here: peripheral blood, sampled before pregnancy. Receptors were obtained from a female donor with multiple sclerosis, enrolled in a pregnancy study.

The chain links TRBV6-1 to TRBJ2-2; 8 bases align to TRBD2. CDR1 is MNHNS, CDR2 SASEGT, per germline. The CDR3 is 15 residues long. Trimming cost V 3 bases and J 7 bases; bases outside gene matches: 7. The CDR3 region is CASSDLAGQIGELFF. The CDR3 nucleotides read TGTGCCAGCAGTGATTTAGCGGGGCAGATCGGGGAGCTGTTTTTT.

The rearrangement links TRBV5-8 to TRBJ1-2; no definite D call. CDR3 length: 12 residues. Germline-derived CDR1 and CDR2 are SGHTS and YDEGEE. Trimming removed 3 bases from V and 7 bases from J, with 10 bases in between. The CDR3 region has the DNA TGTGCCAGCAGCTCCCACAGTTTTGGCTACACCTTC. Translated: CASSSHSFGYTF.

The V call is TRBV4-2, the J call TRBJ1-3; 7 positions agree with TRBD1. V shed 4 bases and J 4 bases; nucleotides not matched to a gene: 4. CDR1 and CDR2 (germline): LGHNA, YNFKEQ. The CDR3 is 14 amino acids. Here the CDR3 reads CASSPDRTGNTIYF. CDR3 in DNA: TGTGCCAGCAGCCCGGACAGGACCGGAAACACCATATATTTT.

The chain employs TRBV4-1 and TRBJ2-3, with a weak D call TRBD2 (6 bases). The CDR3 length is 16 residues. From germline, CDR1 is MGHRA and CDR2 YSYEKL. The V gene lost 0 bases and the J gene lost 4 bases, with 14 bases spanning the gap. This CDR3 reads CASSQEGDGGADTQYF. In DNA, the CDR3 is TGCGCCAGCAGCCAAGAAGGGGACGGGGGTGCAGATACGCAGTATTTT.

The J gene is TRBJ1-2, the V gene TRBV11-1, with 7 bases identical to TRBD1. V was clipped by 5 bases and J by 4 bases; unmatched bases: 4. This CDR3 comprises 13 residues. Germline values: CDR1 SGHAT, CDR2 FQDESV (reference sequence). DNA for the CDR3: TGTGCCAGCAGCCTGGACAGGAGCTATGGCTACACCTTC. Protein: CASSLDRSYGYTF.

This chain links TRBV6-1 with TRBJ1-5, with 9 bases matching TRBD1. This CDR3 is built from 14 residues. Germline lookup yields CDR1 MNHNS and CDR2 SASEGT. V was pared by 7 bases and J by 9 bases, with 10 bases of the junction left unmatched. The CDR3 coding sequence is TGTGCCAGCACCTTGACAGGGGGGACTGGGCCCCAGCATTTT. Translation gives CASTLTGGTGPQHF.

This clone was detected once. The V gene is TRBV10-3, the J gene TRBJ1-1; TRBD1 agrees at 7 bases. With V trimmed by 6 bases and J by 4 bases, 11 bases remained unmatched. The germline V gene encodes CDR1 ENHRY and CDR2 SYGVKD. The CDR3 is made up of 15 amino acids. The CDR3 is CAIRRQGVVSTEAFF. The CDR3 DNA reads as TGTGCCATCAGAAGACAGGGTGTTGTCTCCACTGAAGCTTTCTTT.

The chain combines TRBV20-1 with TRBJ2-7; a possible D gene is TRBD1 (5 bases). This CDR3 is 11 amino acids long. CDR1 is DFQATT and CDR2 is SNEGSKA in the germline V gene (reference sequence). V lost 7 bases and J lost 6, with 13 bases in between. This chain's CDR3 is CSGGRVVEQYF. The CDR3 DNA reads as TGCAGTGGGGGCAGGGTGGTCGAGCAGTACTTC.

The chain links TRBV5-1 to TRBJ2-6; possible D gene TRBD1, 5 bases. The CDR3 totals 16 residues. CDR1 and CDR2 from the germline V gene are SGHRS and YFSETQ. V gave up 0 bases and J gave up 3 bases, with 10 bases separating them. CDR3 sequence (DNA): TGCGCCAGCAGCTTGGACCCCAGGGATGGGGCCAACGTCCTGACTTTC. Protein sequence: CASSLDPRDGANVLTF. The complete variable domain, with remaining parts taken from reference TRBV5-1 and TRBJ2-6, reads KAGVTQTPRYLIKTRGQQVTLSCSPISGHRSVSWYQQTPGQGLQFLFEYFSETQRNKGNFPGRFSGRQFSNSRSEMNVSTLELGDSALYLCASSLDPRDGANVLTFGAGSRLTVL.

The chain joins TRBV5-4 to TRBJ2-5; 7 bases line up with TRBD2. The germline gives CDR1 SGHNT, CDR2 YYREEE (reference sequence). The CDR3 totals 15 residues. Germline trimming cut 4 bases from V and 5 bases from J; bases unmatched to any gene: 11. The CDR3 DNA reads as TGTGCCAGCAGCCCGACGGTAGCGGGCGTGGAGACCCAGTACTTC. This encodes CASSPTVAGVETQYF.

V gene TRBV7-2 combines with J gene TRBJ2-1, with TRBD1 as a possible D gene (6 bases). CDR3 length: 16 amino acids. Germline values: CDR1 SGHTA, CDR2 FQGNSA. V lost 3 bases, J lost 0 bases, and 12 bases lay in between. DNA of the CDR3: TGTGCCAGCAGCTTCCAGGGGCGAAGCTCCTACAATGAGCAGTTCTTC. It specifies CASSFQGRSSYNEQFF. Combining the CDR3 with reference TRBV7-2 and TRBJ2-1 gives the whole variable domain GAGVSQSPSNKVTEKGKDVELRCDPISGHTALYWYRQSLGQGLEFLIYFQGNSAPDKSGLPSDRFSAERTGGSVSTLTIQRTQQEDSAVYLCASSFQGRSSYNEQFFGPGTRLTVL.

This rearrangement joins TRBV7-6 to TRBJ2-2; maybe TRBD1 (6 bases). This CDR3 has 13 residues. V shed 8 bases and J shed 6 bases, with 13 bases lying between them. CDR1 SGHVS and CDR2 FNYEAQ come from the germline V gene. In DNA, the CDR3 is TGTGCCAGCTCGAACAGGGACGCCGGGGAGCTGTTTTTT. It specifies CASSNRDAGELFF.

CDR3 sequence: CASRPPGLYGYTF. CDR3 sequence (DNA): TGTGCCAGCAGACCCCCAGGGCTCTATGGCTACACCTTC. The V call is TRBV6-5, the J call TRBJ1-2; D is perhaps TRBD1 (5 bases). CDR1 MNHEY and CDR2 SVGAGI come from the germline V gene. The CDR3 covers 13 residues. V was pared by 6 bases and J by 4 bases, with 12 bases between.

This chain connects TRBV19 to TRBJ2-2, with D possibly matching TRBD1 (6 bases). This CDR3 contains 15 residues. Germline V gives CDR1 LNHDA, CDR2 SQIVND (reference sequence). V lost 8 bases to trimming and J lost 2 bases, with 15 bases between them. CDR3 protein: CASCQIQGNTGELFF. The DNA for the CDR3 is TGTGCCAGTTGTCAGATACAGGGAAACACCGGGGAGCTGTTTTTT.

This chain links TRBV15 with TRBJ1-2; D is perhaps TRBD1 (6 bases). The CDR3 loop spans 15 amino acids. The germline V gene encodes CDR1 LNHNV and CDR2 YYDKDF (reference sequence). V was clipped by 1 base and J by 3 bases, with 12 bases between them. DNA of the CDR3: TGTGCCACCAGCAGAGCAGGGACACGCCACTATGGCTACACCTTC. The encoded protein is CATSRAGTRHYGYTF.

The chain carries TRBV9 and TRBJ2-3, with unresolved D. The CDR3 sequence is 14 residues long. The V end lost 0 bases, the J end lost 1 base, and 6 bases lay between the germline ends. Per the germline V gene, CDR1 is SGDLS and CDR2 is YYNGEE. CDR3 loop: CASSVDSGTDTQYF. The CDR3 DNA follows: TGTGCCAGCAGCGTAGATTCTGGCACAGATACGCAGTATTTT.

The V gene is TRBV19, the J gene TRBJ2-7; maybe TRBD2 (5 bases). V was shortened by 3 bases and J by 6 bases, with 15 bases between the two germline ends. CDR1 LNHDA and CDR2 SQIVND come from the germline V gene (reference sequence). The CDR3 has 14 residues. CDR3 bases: TGTGCCAGTAGTATTGGGAGCTCTACCCCCGAGCAGTACTTC. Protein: CASSIGSSTPEQYF.

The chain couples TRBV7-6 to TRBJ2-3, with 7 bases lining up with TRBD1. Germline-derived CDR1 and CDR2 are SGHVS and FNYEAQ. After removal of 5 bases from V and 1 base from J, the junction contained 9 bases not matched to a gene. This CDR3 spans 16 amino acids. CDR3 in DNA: TGTGCCAGCAGCCAAAGGTCGCAGGGGGGCACAGATACGCAGTATTTT. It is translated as CASSQRSQGGTDTQYF.

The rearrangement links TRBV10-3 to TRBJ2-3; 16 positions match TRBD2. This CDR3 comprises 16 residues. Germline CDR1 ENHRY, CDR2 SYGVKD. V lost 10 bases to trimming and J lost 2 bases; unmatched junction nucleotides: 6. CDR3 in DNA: TGTGCCAGCGGGACTAGCGGGGGGGCGATCACAGATACGCAGTATTTT. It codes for CASGTSGGAITDTQYF.

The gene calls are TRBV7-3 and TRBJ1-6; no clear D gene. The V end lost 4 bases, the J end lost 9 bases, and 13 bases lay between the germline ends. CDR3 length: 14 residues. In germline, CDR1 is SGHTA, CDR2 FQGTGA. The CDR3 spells CASSSDSGSSPLHF. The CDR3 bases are TGTGCCAGCAGCTCTGACTCTGGCAGTTCACCCCTCCACTTT.

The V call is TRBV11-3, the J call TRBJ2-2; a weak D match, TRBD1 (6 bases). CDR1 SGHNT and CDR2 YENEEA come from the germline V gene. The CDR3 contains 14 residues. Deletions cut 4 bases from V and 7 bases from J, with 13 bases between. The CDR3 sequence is CASSSTDRLGELFF. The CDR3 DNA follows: TGTGCCAGCAGCTCTACTGACAGGCTCGGGGAGCTGTTTTTT. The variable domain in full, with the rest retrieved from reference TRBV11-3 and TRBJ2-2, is EAGVVQSPRYKIIEKKQPVAFWCNPISGHNTLYWYLQNLGQGPELLIRYENEEAVDDSQLPKDRFSAERLKGVDSTLKIQPAELGDSAVYLCASSSTDRLGELFFGEGSRLTVL.

CDR3 in DNA: TGTGCCAGCAGCGACAGCGGGGGGGCCTGGCAGTTCTTC. Translated: CASSDSGGAWQFF. This chain connects TRBV11-3 to TRBJ2-1; 10 bases agree with TRBD2. The CDR3 totals 13 residues. Germline V gene data show CDR1 as SGHNT and CDR2 as YENEEA. The junction had 7 bases not matched to a gene; V was cut back by 5 bases and J by 12 bases. Variable domain in full (rest from reference TRBV11-3 and TRBJ2-1): EAGVVQSPRYKIIEKKQPVAFWCNPISGHNTLYWYLQNLGQGPELLIRYENEEAVDDSQLPKDRFSAERLKGVDSTLKIQPAELGDSAVYLCASSDSGGAWQFFGPGTRLTVL.

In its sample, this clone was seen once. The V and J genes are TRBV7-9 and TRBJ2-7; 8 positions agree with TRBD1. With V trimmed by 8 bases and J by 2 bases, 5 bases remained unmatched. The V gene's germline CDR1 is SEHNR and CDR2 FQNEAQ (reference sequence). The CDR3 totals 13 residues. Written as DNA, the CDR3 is TGTGCCAGCGACGGACAGGGAGCCTACGAGCAGTACTTC. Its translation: CASDGQGAYEQYF.

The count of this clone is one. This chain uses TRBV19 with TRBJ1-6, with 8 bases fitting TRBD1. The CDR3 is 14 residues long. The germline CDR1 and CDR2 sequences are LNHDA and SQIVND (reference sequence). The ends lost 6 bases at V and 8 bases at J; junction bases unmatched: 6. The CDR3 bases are TGTGCCAGTAGCTCCGACAGGGGCTATTCACCCCTCCACTTT. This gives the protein CASSSDRGYSPLHF.

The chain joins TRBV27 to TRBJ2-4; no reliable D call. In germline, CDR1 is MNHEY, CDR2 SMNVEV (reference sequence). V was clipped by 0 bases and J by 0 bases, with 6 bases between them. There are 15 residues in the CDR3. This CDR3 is CASSLSQLAKNIQYF. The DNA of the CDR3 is TGTGCCAGCAGTTTATCACAGTTAGCCAAAAACATTCAGTACTTC.